The text below deals with one TCR beta chain. Its specificity is not known. The length of the CDR3 is 14 residues. Germline values: CDR1 SGHVS, CDR2 FQNEAQ. V lost 3 bases, J lost 5 bases, and 11 bases lay in between. This sample was included in a study of CD8 T cells in Susac syndrome. Study-wide results and caveats: In TEMRA cells and active patients, CD8+ clonal expansion in Susac reached its peak. The total CD8+ repertoires contained roughly 17 Susac-specific public clones, and the CD8+ TEMRA repertoires contained 4 to 6.

Random hexamers were used to reverse transcribe the RNA input (about 0.45 to 1 ug). A multiplex approach, immunoSEQ multiplex PCR, amplified TCR beta CDR3 across 54 Vbeta and 13 Jbeta. TCRdb recomputed calls from the immunoSEQ multiplex PCR reads with MiXCR, one row per CDR3 protein. This sample carries some 200,000 distinct CDR3 sequences, 85% to 95% of them seen once, and the ten largest clones take less than 0.2%. V and J are TRBV7-8 and TRBJ2-1; no firm D call. The sequenced sample was CD8+ T cells from PBMCs. The clonotype originates from a human donor with Susac syndrome. The CDR3 protein is CASSLGQSNNEQFF. The CDR3 DNA reads as TGTGCCAGCAGCTTGGGTCAGTCGAACAATGAGCAGTTCTTC.